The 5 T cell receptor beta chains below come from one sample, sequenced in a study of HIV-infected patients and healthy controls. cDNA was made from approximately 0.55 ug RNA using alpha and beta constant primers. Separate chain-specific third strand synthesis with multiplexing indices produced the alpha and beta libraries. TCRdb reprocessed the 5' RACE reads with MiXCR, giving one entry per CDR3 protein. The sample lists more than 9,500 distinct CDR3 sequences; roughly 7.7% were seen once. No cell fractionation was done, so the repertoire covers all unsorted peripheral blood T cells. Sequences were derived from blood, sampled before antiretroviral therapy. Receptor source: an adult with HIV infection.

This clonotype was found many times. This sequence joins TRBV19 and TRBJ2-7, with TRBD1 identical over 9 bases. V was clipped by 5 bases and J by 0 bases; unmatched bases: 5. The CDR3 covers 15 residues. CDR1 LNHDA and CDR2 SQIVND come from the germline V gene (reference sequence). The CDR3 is CASSRPGQGSYEQYF. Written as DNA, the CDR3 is TGTGCCAGTAGTCGCCCGGGACAGGGCTCCTACGAGCAGTACTTC. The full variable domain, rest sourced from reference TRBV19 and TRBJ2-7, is DGGITQSPKYLFRKEGQNVTLSCEQNLNHDAMYWYRQDPGQGLRLIYYSQIVNDFQKGDIAEGYSVSREKKESFPLTVTSAQKNPTAFYLCASSRPGQGSYEQYFGPGTRLTVT.

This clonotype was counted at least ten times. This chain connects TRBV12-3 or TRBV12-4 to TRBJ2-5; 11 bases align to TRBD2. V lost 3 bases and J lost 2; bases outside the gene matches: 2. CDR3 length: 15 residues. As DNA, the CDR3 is TGTGCCAGCAGTTTCGTAGCGGGGGGGCAAGAGACCCAGTACTTC. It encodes CASSFVAGGQETQYF.

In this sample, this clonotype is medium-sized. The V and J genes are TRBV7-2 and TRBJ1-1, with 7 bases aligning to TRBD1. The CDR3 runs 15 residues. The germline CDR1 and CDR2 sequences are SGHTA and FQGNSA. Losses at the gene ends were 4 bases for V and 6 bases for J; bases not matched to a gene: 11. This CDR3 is CASSSVVQGSAEAFF. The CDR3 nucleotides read TGTGCCAGCAGCTCAGTCGTACAGGGGTCGGCTGAAGCTTTCTTT.

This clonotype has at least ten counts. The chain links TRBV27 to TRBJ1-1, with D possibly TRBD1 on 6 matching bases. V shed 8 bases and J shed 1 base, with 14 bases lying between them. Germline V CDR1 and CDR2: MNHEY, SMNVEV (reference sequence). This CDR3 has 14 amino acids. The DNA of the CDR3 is TGTGCCAGCCGAGTGACAGGAAAGAACACTGAAGCTTTCTTT. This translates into CASRVTGKNTEAFF.

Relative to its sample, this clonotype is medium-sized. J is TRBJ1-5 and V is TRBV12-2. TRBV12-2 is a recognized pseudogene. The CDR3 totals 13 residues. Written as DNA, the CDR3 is TGTGCAAGTCGCTGCGGGGGGGGCCAGCCCCAGCATTTT. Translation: CASRCGGGQPQHF.